This TCR beta chain was identified during a study of early T cells in non-severe SARS-CoV-2 infection. Across the study: Bulk RNA taken from unsorted whole blood was sequenced, leaving chains unpaired. General study results and limits: Missing private and CD4 specificities, VDJdb matching favored anti-spike CD8 responses.

Unique molecular identifiers were affixed to single, distinct cDNA molecules. TCRdb re-called the 5' RACE reads through MiXCR, storing one row per CDR3 protein. Among 50,000 or so distinct CDR3 sequences, roughly 12% were seen once, and the ten largest hold 7.5% to 9.5%. Comment on this clonotype: The antigen is not known.

The CDR3 is 11 amino acids. The V gene lost 8 bases and the J gene lost 8 bases, with 10 bases spanning the gap. Germline V gene sequence: CDR1 SNHLY, CDR2 FYNNEI. The V and J genes are TRBV2 and TRBJ2-1; either TRBD1 or TRBD2 may supply D (6 bases each). Sequencing was carried out using whole blood. This TCR was recovered from an adult who was a healthcare worker with PCR-confirmed SARS-CoV-2 infection or an uninfected control (not recorded which). This CDR3 is CASWGADEQFF. As DNA, the CDR3 is TGTGCCAGCTGGGGGGCTGATGAGCAGTTCTTC.